These 11 T cell receptor beta chains were all obtained from the same sample, sequenced in a study of blood T cells in healthy people across ages. Through a sample-barcoded 5' primer and a J-beta primer mix, a second PCR was run for roughly 6 to 12 cycles. One entry per CDR3 protein results from TCRdb running MiXCR on the 5' RACE reads. The table has approximately 1,700,000 distinct CDR3 sequences, around 42% seen once. The sequencing sample was made of blood. The receptors originated from a human donor in good health.

The gene calls are TRBV5-1 and TRBJ2-5, with D possibly being TRBD1 (6 bases). Trimming took off 2 bases at V and 5 bases at J, with 19 bases between the two ends. Germline V lookup: CDR1 SGHRS, CDR2 YFSETQ. The CDR3 loop spans 16 amino acids. The CDR3 DNA follows: TGCGCCAGCAGCTTCTCTGGGACAACGGGGCTGGAGACCCAGTACTTC. As protein: CASSFSGTTGLETQYF. Based on the CDR3 plus reference TRBV5-1 and TRBJ2-5, the full variable domain is KAGVTQTPRYLIKTRGQQVTLSCSPISGHRSVSWYQQTPGQGLQFLFEYFSETQRNKGNFPGRFSGRQFSNSRSEMNVSTLELGDSALYLCASSFSGTTGLETQYFGPGTRLLVL.

The genes are TRBV5-1 and TRBJ2-5; perhaps TRBD1 as D (5 bases). CDR3 length: 15 residues. Germline V lookup: CDR1 SGHRS, CDR2 YFSETQ. V lost 3 bases to trimming and J lost 0 bases, with 12 bases between them. This CDR3 is CASSYRPGHQETQYF. The CDR3 coding sequence is TGCGCCAGCAGCTACCGGCCAGGGCACCAAGAGACCCAGTACTTC.

The V call is TRBV10-3, the J call TRBJ1-5, with D perhaps TRBD1 (5 bases). This CDR3 contains 15 residues. CDR1 ENHRY and CDR2 SYGVKD come from the germline V gene. Trimming removed 0 bases at V and 5 bases at J, with 11 bases between. This chain's CDR3 is CAISESRGRHQPQHF. Written as DNA, the CDR3 is TGTGCCATCAGTGAGTCAAGGGGCCGGCATCAGCCCCAGCATTTT.

The genes are TRBV6-2 or TRBV6-3 and TRBJ1-1; 8 nucleotides match TRBD1. The germline V gene has CDR1 MNHEY and CDR2 SVGEGT. V was pared by 5 bases and J by 4 bases, with 18 bases of the junction left unmatched. The CDR3 is made up of 18 amino acids. This CDR3 reads CASSHNLGQGWRSTEAFF. CDR3 bases: TGTGCCAGCAGTCACAACCTAGGACAGGGCTGGAGGAGCACTGAAGCTTTCTTT.

The chain combines TRBV4-2 with TRBJ2-7; TRBD1 agrees at 8 bases. This CDR3 spans 15 amino acids. V lost 4 bases, J lost 5 bases, and 10 bases stayed unmatched. CDR1 is LGHNA and CDR2 is YNFKEQ in the germline V gene. Here the CDR3 reads CASSPRTGTWNEQYF. As DNA, the CDR3 is TGTGCCAGCAGCCCTAGGACAGGGACCTGGAACGAGCAGTACTTC.

This clonotype was seen a few times. The chain recombines TRBV20-1 with TRBJ2-1; 7 nucleotides match TRBD2. The ends lost 5 bases at V and 7 bases at J; junction bases unmatched: 8. CDR3 length: 13 amino acids. Germline V gives CDR1 DFQATT, CDR2 SNEGSKA (reference sequence). CDR3 nucleotides: TGCAGTGCTCTCGAGCGTAGCGGGAATGAGCAGTTCTTC. Its translation: CSALERSGNEQFF.

This clonotype was counted a few times. The chain uses TRBV24-1 and TRBJ2-1, with 7 bases lining up with TRBD1. The CDR3 covers 15 residues. V dropped 1 base and J dropped 5; count of bases not matched to a gene: 4. The V gene's germline CDR1 is KGHDR and CDR2 SFDVKD. The DNA for the CDR3 is TGTGCCACCAGTGATTTAGGGGGCTTAGACAATGAGCAGTTCTTC. Protein product: CATSDLGGLDNEQFF.

The CDR3 DNA follows: TGTGCCAGCAGCTTAGTAGGCCTGGGGGGATCCTCCTACGAGCAGTACTTC. As protein: CASSLVGLGGSSYEQYF. The chain employs TRBV7-2 and TRBJ2-7; a possible D gene is TRBD2 (6 bases). The CDR3 sequence is 17 residues long. Germline loops: CDR1 SGHTA, CDR2 FQGNSA. With 1 base removed from V and 0 bases from J, the gap between germline ends came to 16 bases.

This clonotype was seen a few times. J is TRBJ1-5 and V is TRBV7-2; unclear D gene. From germline, CDR1 is SGHTA and CDR2 FQGNSA. The V and J ends lost 1 base and 2 bases respectively, with 9 bases between them. The length of the CDR3 is 15 residues. The CDR3 is CASSLEAAGNQPQHF. The CDR3 bases are TGTGCCAGCAGCTTAGAGGCAGCGGGCAATCAGCCCCAGCATTTT.

The V and J genes are TRBV12-3 or TRBV12-4 and TRBJ2-4; no definite D call. The end of the DNA aligns better with TRBJ2-7, so the J call may be wrong. The CDR3 spans 15 residues. The CDR3 coding sequence is TGTGCCAGCAGCCCTCTCATGGTATCGGGCTACGAGCAGTACTTC. Residues: CASSPLMVSGYEQYF.

V is TRBV20-1 and J is TRBJ1-6; D remains unclear. The V and J ends lost 3 bases and 8 bases respectively, with 14 bases between them. CDR3 length equals 14 residues. CDR1 and CDR2 from the germline V gene are DFQATT and SNEGSKA (reference sequence). The CDR3 here is CSARSGPKDSPLHF. The CDR3 nucleotides are TGCAGTGCTAGGAGCGGCCCGAAGGATTCACCCCTCCACTTT.